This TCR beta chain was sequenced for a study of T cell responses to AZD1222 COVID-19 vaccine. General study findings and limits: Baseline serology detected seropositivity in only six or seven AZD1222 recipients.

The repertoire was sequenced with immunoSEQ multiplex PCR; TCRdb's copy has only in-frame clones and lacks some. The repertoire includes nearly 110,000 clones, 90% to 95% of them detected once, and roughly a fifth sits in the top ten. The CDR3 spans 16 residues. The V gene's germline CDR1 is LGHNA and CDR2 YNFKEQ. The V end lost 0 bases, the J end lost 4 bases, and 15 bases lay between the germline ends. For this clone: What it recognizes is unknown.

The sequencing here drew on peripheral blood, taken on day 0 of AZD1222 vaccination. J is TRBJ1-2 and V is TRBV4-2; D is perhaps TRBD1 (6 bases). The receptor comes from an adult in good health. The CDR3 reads CASSQEEGGRSYGYTF. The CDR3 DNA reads TGTGCCAGCAGCCAAGAGGAGGGGGGGCGCAGCTATGGCTACACCTTC.